This T cell receptor (beta chain) was retrieved from a study of blood T cell repertoires in COVID-19 (TCRdb year 2020). Study-level background: Collaborator samples came from the United States, Italy and Spain and covered acute and convalescent phases of COVID-19. The repertoires were released in a freely available public database meant as a resource for research on the immune response to SARS-CoV-2. The dataset comprised deeply sampled blood TCRbeta repertoires from subjects exposed to, actively infected with, or recovered from COVID-19. The samples were drawn from the first 160 participants of the ongoing ImmuneRACE study and from about 1,200 subjects provided by 6 global collaborators. Where available, HLA class I and class II types were taken from metadata supplied by the sample provider and were not determined by assay-based typing. The material from the prospective study consisted of cDNA or gDNA derived from T cells, B-cell-depleted T cells, or PBMCs. Nearly every sample came with metadata listing a de-identified subject ID, COVID-19 status, age in years and sex. What the research found in general, with its limitations: The amount of clinical and demographic metadata varied by source and participant and was provided uncurated.

Enrolling through a virtual design, the prospective study's participants ranged in age from roughly 18 to 89 years and lived across about two dozen United States geographic areas. In the prospective study, participants were assigned to cohorts based on the clinical history participants reported in a screening survey and a study questionnaire. ImmuneRACE Cohort 3 recovered participants were defined by two consecutive negative NP/OP PCR tests, healthcare professional clearance, or symptom resolution. Mobile phlebotomists in the prospective study collected whole blood, serum and a nasopharyngeal or oropharyngeal swab from every participant. Prospective study participants could optionally give additional blood draws and questionnaires over an approximately two-month period. Prospective study blood samples were shipped either frozen or at room temperature before DNA extraction. With regard to this clone: Its antigen is not yet known. Base qualities are not at hand, and no much larger clone is one base apart.

According to the germline V gene, CDR1 reads SGHAT and CDR2 reads FQNNGV. The CDR3 has 15 amino acids, counting the end cysteine and phenylalanine. Only CDR3 DNA is held: 45 bases, read in frame from base 1. V lost 5 bases and J lost 2 bases; the stretch between them is 12 bases long. The immunoSEQ Assay, a bias-controlled multiplex PCR, was used to amplify TCRbeta CDR3 regions from genomic DNA. On the study's bioinformatics: Nucleated cell counts per sample were estimated from amplification of reference gene primers within the assay. To quantify the absolute abundance of each unique TCRbeta CDR3 rearrangement, sequence reads were collapsed and filtered. For each sample, productive Simpson clonality was calculated by taking the square root of Simpson's diversity index across productive rearrangements. The clones in this table, taken by TCRdb from immuneACCESS, are in-frame only. Not every clone is retained; where verified, under half of the shortfall comes from an unresolved V gene, and the cause of the rest is unknown. Clonal size and the V and J genes are those of that table, whereas D and trimming came from the DNA. The sample includes roughly 500,000 clones, with 75% to 90% observed a single time. The ten largest clones add up to more than 7.5% of the sample.

Sequenced input: PBMCs or T cells enriched from blood (not recorded which). This sequence originates from an older woman who had recovered from COVID-19. This chain is built from TRBV11-2 and TRBJ1-4; the D gene is perhaps TRBD1, from 6 matching bases. DNA sequence: TGTGCCAGCAGCCTCAGGGGTGTGACTAATGAAAAACTGTTTTTT. The encoded protein is CASSLRGVTNEKLFF.